This T cell receptor (beta chain) was sequenced in a study of T cell repertoires in cytomegalovirus infection. Study details: Public TCR beta signatures marked donors with CMV infection and the matching HLA. Findings and limits, study-wide: There were HLA-C-restricted CMV-specific TCR beta clonotypes dominating the ex vivo response.

In the case of this clonotype: Its specificity is unknown.

The germline CDR1 and CDR2 sequences are SGDLS and YYNGEE. V shed 0 bases, J shed 11 bases, and the junction held 5 bases outside the gene matches. This CDR3 comprises 13 residues. TCRdb ran MiXCR on the reads and lists one entry per CDR3 protein. Here the sample spans 75,000 to 100,000 distinct CDR3 sequences, roughly half being singletons. This material consisted of CD8+ T cells from cultured PBMCs, taken from culture after CMV antigen stimulation. J is TRBJ2-4 and V is TRBV9; 7 nucleotides agree with TRBD1. The clonotype was recovered from a human donor in good health (CMV status not recorded). Some clones in this sample may be carry-over from other donors' samples. The DNA for the CDR3 is TGTGCCAGCAGCGTAGGGGACAGACGAGTTCAGTACTTC. It specifies CASSVGDRRVQYF.